Following are 30 T cell receptor beta chains from one sample sequenced in a study of early T cells in non-severe SARS-CoV-2 infection. TCRdb ran MiXCR on the 5' RACE reads and lists one entry per CDR3 protein. The repertoire holds more than 65,000 distinct CDR3 sequences, over 10% seen once, with approximately 5% in the top ten. Source material: whole blood. These TCRs come from an adult who was a healthcare worker with PCR-confirmed SARS-CoV-2 infection or an uninfected control (not recorded which).

This clonotype was detected once. The gene calls are TRBV2 and TRBJ2-1; D not resolved. Germline CDR1 SNHLY, CDR2 FYNNEI. The CDR3 contains 11 residues. Deletions cut 8 bases from V and 8 bases from J, with 10 bases between. CDR3 nucleotides: TGTGCCAGCTCTGCGTTCGATGAGCAGTTCTTC. This codes for CASSAFDEQFF.

J is TRBJ2-7 and V is TRBV7-2, with D unresolved. The CDR3 sequence is 14 residues long. Trimming cost V 2 bases and J 3 bases, with 11 bases left between them. Germline CDR1 SGHTA, CDR2 FQGNSA. CDR3 nucleotides: TGTGCCAGCAGCTTACAGGATTACGACTACGAGCAGTACTTC. This encodes CASSLQDYDYEQYF.

This clonotype was found many times. This chain joins TRBV20-1 and TRBJ2-1; the D is unclear. The V gene's germline CDR1 is DFQATT and CDR2 SNEGSKA (reference sequence). V shed 0 bases and J shed 8 bases, with 20 bases lying between them. The CDR3 covers 16 residues. The CDR3 protein is CSARDWPRVARDEQFF. The CDR3 coding sequence is TGCAGTGCTAGAGATTGGCCCCGCGTGGCCCGCGATGAGCAGTTCTTC.

This clonotype was observed many times. This sequence joins TRBV3-1 and TRBJ2-2; no reliable D call. CDR3 length: 16 amino acids. Germline V gene data show CDR1 as LGHDT and CDR2 as YNNKEL (reference sequence). The V end lost 4 bases, the J end lost 4 bases, and 16 bases lay between the germline ends. CDR3 sequence reads: CASSLETNGITGELFF. CDR3 nucleotides: TGTGCCAGCAGCCTTGAAACGAACGGAATCACCGGGGAGCTGTTTTTT. The whole variable domain, filled in from reference TRBV3-1 and TRBJ2-2, reads DTAVSQTPKYLVTQMGNDKSIKCEQNLGHDTMYWYKQDSKKFLKIMFSYNNKELIINETVPNRFSPKSPDKAHLNLHINSLELGDSAVYFCASSLETNGITGELFFGEGSRLTVL.

The V and J genes are TRBV5-7 and TRBJ2-7; 7 nucleotides agree with TRBD2. Being an ORF, TRBV5-7 has a function that is uncertain. The trim removed 1 base at V and 0 bases at J, leaving 10 bases unmatched. CDR3 length: 17 amino acids. The CDR3 sequence is CASSLPLAEETSYEQYF. CDR3 DNA: TGTGCCAGCAGCTTGCCTCTAGCGGAAGAGACCTCCTACGAGCAGTACTTC.

This clonotype was recorded a few times. The chain has TRBV4-3 and TRBJ2-2; 11 bases fit TRBD2. The CDR3 is 16 amino acids. The ends lost 2 bases at V and 5 bases at J; junction bases unmatched: 4. Germline V gene data show CDR1 as LGHNA and CDR2 as YSLEER. The CDR3 region is CASSQPTSGSTGELFF. Written as DNA, the CDR3 is TGCGCCAGCAGCCAACCAACTAGCGGGAGTACCGGGGAGCTGTTTTTT.

In this sample, this clonotype turned up a few times. This chain uses TRBV7-3 with TRBJ2-1, with a tentative D call TRBD1 (5 bases). The CDR3 consists of 18 residues. V lost 3 bases and J 0 bases, leaving 18 bases between the germline ends. Germline CDR1 and CDR2: SGHTA and FQGTGA. In DNA, the CDR3 is TGTGCCAGCAGCTTGAATCAGGGTCCTCACAGCTCCTACAATGAGCAGTTCTTC. This codes for CASSLNQGPHSSYNEQFF.

Remarks on this clonotype: The germline gene is not matched at one end of the junction; a read error may be the cause. The chain combines TRBV12-3 or TRBV12-4 with TRBJ2-2, with D unresolved. The CDR3 runs to 11 residues. The CDR3: CARSFGGELFF. As DNA, the CDR3 is TGTGCCAGGAGTTTTGGGGGGGAGCTGTTTTTT.

In its sample, this clonotype was seen many times. The V call is TRBV29-1, the J call TRBJ2-2, with unresolved D. The CDR3 consists of 12 residues. Germline CDR1 is SQVTM and CDR2 is ANQGSEA. V lost 6 bases to trimming and J lost 0 bases, with 5 bases between them. The CDR3 sequence: CSVRSNTGELFF. In DNA, the CDR3 is TGCAGCGTCCGATCGAACACCGGGGAGCTGTTTTTT.

This clonotype was detected ten times or more. J is TRBJ2-7 and V is TRBV24-1, with TRBD1 as a possible D gene (6 bases). Germline CDR1 and CDR2: KGHDR and SFDVKD. The CDR3 contains 12 residues. V lost 4 bases and J lost 3, with 6 bases in between. The chain's CDR3 is CATSEGGYEQYF. Written as DNA, the CDR3 is TGTGCCACCAGTGAAGGGGGCTACGAGCAGTACTTC.

This clonotype has ten or more counts. V usage is TRBV29-1 and J usage is TRBJ1-1, with D perhaps TRBD1 (5 bases). The V end was cut by 3 bases, the J end by 1 base, with 12 bases between. Germline assignment: CDR1 SQVTM and CDR2 ANQGSEA. The CDR3 extends over 14 amino acids. The CDR3 region has the DNA TGCAGCGTTGAGAGGCAGGGAGCGAACACTGAAGCTTTCTTT. Translated: CSVERQGANTEAFF.

This clonotype occurred many times. At one end the junction does not follow the germline gene, possibly because of a read error. This rearrangement joins TRBV2 to TRBJ2-7; D is uncertain. CDR1 is SNHLY, CDR2 FYNNEI, per germline. This CDR3 spans 9 amino acids. Written as DNA, the CDR3 is TGTGCCAGCAGTGCCAGACGGAGCTTC. Amino acid sequence: CASSARRSF.

This clonotype has a count of ten or more. The chain has TRBV6-5 and TRBJ2-7; 10 positions match TRBD1. CDR1 and CDR2 (germline): MNHEY, SVGAGI. J lost 5 bases, V lost 0 bases, and 4 bases had no gene match. CDR3 length equals 15 residues. The CDR3: CASSYSWDRGHEQYF. DNA for the CDR3: TGTGCCAGCAGTTACTCGTGGGACAGGGGTCACGAGCAGTACTTC.

This sequence joins TRBV30 and TRBJ2-5; 10 nucleotides agree with TRBD2. The CDR3 is 14 amino acids. With V trimmed by 3 bases and J by 8 bases, 9 bases remained unmatched. CDR1 is GTSNPN and CDR2 is SVGIG in the germline V gene (reference sequence). In DNA, the CDR3 is TGTGCCTGGAGAAGAGCGGGGGGGCGAGAAACCCAGTACTTC. Amino acid sequence: CAWRRAGGRETQYF.

This clonotype was detected ten times or more. The gene calls are TRBV3-1 and TRBJ2-7; D tentatively reads TRBD1 or TRBD2 (6 bases each). The CDR3 covers 14 residues. The V end lost 4 bases, the J end lost 7 bases, and 17 bases lay between the germline ends. Germline CDR1 is LGHDT and CDR2 is YNNKEL (reference sequence). CDR3 sequence (DNA): TGTGCCAGCAGCCCCGGCGGGACACGTGGGGAGCAGTACTTC. This gives the protein CASSPGGTRGEQYF.

The chain has TRBV12-3 or TRBV12-4 and TRBJ2-7; 11 positions match TRBD1. The V and J ends lost 5 bases and 1 base, in that order; junction bases with no gene match: 4. This CDR3 comprises 15 residues. CDR3 in amino acids: CASSLGQGASYEQYF. In DNA form, the CDR3 reads TGTGCCAGCAGTCTTGGACAGGGGGCTTCCTACGAGCAGTACTTC.

In this sample, this clonotype turned up many times. The rearrangement uses TRBV5-5 and TRBJ2-2; D may be TRBD2 (6 bases). V was cut by 1 base and J by 1 base, with 11 bases left in between. The length of the CDR3 is 16 residues. Germline V gene data show CDR1 as SGHKS and CDR2 as YYEKEE (reference sequence). CDR3: CASSLRGTRNTGELFF. The CDR3 DNA reads as TGTGCCAGCAGCTTGCGCGGGACGAGGAACACCGGGGAGCTGTTTTTT. Drawing the rest from reference TRBV5-5 and TRBJ2-2, the complete variable domain is DAGVTQSPTHLIKTRGQQVTLRCSPISGHKSVSWYQQVLGQGPQFIFQYYEKEERGRGNFPDRFSARQFPNYSSELNVNALLLGDSALYLCASSLRGTRNTGELFFGEGSRLTVL.

The table lists this clonotype with a few counts. The J gene is TRBJ2-2, the V gene TRBV25-1; D uncertain. The CDR3 length is 11 residues. V was cut by 10 bases and J by 2 bases, with 5 bases left in between. Germline V gene data show CDR1 as MGHDK and CDR2 as SYGVNS. The CDR3 bases are TGTGCCACCTTCAACACCGGGGAGCTGTTTTTT. Translation gives CATFNTGELFF.

This clonotype has a count of ten or more. The CDR3: CASSYPDTPTSTDTQYF. The CDR3 DNA reads as TGTGCCAGCAGTTACCCTGACACTCCGACTAGCACAGATACGCAGTATTTT. The chain joins TRBV6-6 to TRBJ2-3; D not certain. CDR1 MNHNY and CDR2 SVGAGI come from the germline V gene (reference sequence). The CDR3 sequence is 17 residues long. The V and J ends lost 2 bases and 0 bases respectively, with 15 bases between them.

The J gene is TRBJ2-1, the V gene TRBV20-1; D gene unclear. Germline V gene data show CDR1 as DFQATT and CDR2 as SNEGSKA (reference sequence). V was pared by 6 bases and J by 10 bases, with 13 bases between. The CDR3 length is 11 residues. Here the CDR3 DNA reads TGCAGTGCGATCCAGAGTTTAGAGCAGTTCTTC. Its protein product is CSAIQSLEQFF.

The sample holds many counts of this clonotype. The chain links TRBV15 to TRBJ2-3; a weak D match, TRBD1 (5 bases). The CDR3 runs 16 residues. Germline V CDR1 and CDR2: LNHNV, YYDKDF (reference sequence). V was clipped by 1 base and J by 0 bases, with 11 bases between them. For the CDR3, the DNA is TGTGCCACCAGCAGAGTCAGGGCACCTAGCACAGATACGCAGTATTTT. This sequence encodes CATSRVRAPSTDTQYF.

This clonotype was detected ten times or more. The rearrangement links TRBV6-6 to TRBJ2-7, with D perhaps being TRBD1 or TRBD2 (6 bases each). The CDR3 contains 13 residues. Germline loops: CDR1 MNHNY, CDR2 SVGAGI (reference sequence). V lost 4 bases to trimming and J lost 2 bases, with 9 bases between them. CDR3 in DNA: TGTGCCAGCAGTTGGGGGGCCACCTACGAGCAGTACTTC. It is translated as CASSWGATYEQYF.

This clonotype came up many times. The chain employs TRBV5-1 and TRBJ2-3; TRBD1 is a possible D gene (5 bases). The CDR3 runs to 14 residues. CDR1 is SGHRS and CDR2 is YFSETQ in the germline V gene. V lost 4 bases and J lost 2, with 11 bases in between. This CDR3 reads CASSPRAATDTQYF. DNA of the CDR3: TGCGCCAGCAGCCCCAGGGCCGCCACAGATACGCAGTATTTT. Full variable domain (remainder filled in from reference TRBV5-1 and TRBJ2-3): KAGVTQTPRYLIKTRGQQVTLSCSPISGHRSVSWYQQTPGQGLQFLFEYFSETQRNKGNFPGRFSGRQFSNSRSEMNVSTLELGDSALYLCASSPRAATDTQYFGPGTRLTVL.

The chain carries TRBV3-1 and TRBJ2-2, with D perhaps given as TRBD1 or TRBD2 (5 bases each). CDR1 is LGHDT and CDR2 is YNNKEL in the germline V gene (reference sequence). Trimming cost V 3 bases and J 4 bases, with 9 bases left between them. The CDR3 runs to 14 residues. The CDR3 bases are TGTGCCAGCAGCCATGCAGGGAGCACCGGGGAGCTGTTTTTT. It yields the protein CASSHAGSTGELFF.

This clonotype showed up many times. The rearrangement uses TRBV3-1 and TRBJ1-5; D is ambiguous. Germline CDR1 and CDR2: LGHDT and YNNKEL (reference sequence). Trimming left V 4 bases short and J 7 bases short, with 14 bases between. The CDR3 runs to 14 residues. CDR3 residues: CASSPGRARQPQHF. The CDR3 coding sequence is TGTGCCAGCAGCCCTGGTAGGGCCCGGCAGCCCCAGCATTTT.

The sample holds a few counts of this clonotype. This chain uses TRBV7-8 with TRBJ2-1; D remains unclear. This CDR3 comprises 14 residues. CDR1 and CDR2 from the germline V gene are SGHVS and FQNEAQ. The V end was cut by 6 bases, the J end by 8 bases, with 17 bases between. The DNA for the CDR3 is TGTGCCAGCAGGGTAGAGGCTGGAAGACATGAGCAGTTCTTC. This codes for CASRVEAGRHEQFF.

This chain links TRBV30 with TRBJ2-3; 13 bases match TRBD2. Trimming removed 0 bases from V and 4 bases from J; junction bases left unmatched: 1. CDR1 is GTSNPN, CDR2 SVGIG, per germline (reference sequence). This CDR3 has 15 amino acids. The CDR3 loop is CAWSVGTSGADTQYF. DNA for the CDR3: TGTGCCTGGAGTGTTGGGACTAGCGGGGCAGATACGCAGTATTTT.

At least ten counts were recorded for this clonotype. V usage is TRBV20-1 and J usage is TRBJ1-1; D not resolved. In germline, CDR1 is DFQATT, CDR2 SNEGSKA (reference sequence). The CDR3 has 12 residues. V was pared by 5 bases and J by 1 base, with 8 bases between. Here the CDR3 DNA reads TGCAGTGCTCCGGACCAGAACACTGAAGCTTTCTTT. Translating it yields CSAPDQNTEAFF.

The chain joins TRBV27 to TRBJ2-7; D might be TRBD2 (5 bases). Deletions cut 7 bases from V and 9 bases from J, with 19 bases between. This CDR3 spans 13 amino acids. Germline CDR1 and CDR2: MNHEY and SMNVEV (reference sequence). This CDR3 reads CASKEVFDTRQYF. The DNA for the CDR3 is TGTGCCAGCAAGGAGGTCTTCGATACGAGGCAGTACTTC.

This sequence joins TRBV19 and TRBJ2-1; D perhaps matches TRBD2 (5 bases). Germline-derived CDR1 and CDR2 are LNHDA and SQIVND (reference sequence). The V end lost 5 bases, the J end lost 6 bases, and 14 bases lay between the germline ends. The CDR3 is 14 residues long. The CDR3 DNA follows: TGTGCCAGTAGTTCCCGTAGGACTTTCAATGAGCAGTTCTTC. Translated, it gives CASSSRRTFNEQFF.